This T cell receptor beta chain was documented in a study of blood T cells in healthy people across ages. The study's findings and limits: Among long-lived donors, naive CD4+ cells were more numerous and diversity higher than in aged donors.

To note about this clonotype: Its target is unknown.

A second PCR of roughly 7 to 11 cycles used a sample-barcoded 5' primer and a J-beta primer mix. Every sample returned 2.5 million or more CDR3-containing paired-end reads. TCRdb re-analysed the 5' RACE reads in MiXCR, keeping a single row per CDR3 protein. Of nearly 800,000 distinct CDR3 sequences in the sample, 20% to 25% are singletons; the top ten hold more than 3%. The CDR3 totals 15 residues. Germline V gene lookup returns CDR1 LGHNA and CDR2 YSLEER. Trimming removed 0 bases from V and 2 bases from J; junction bases left unmatched: 2. These data were also filed under a second study, of T cells of mothers and their children. From that paper: Every mother produced more than 10 million TCR beta CDR3 reads, whereas every child provided around 3 million. Evidence of persistent microchimeric T cell clones was absent.

This chain links TRBV4-3 with TRBJ2-7; 9 nucleotides line up with TRBD2. Sequencing was carried out using blood. The receptor's source is a boy aged 10-17 years in good health. CDR3 region: CASSQEASGAYEQYF. The CDR3 coding sequence is TGCGCCAGCAGCCAAGAGGCTAGCGGGGCCTACGAGCAGTACTTC.